This T cell receptor (beta chain) was recovered during a study of early T cells in non-severe SARS-CoV-2 infection. One entry per CDR3 protein results from TCRdb running MiXCR on the 5' RACE reads. The data contain about 35,000 distinct CDR3 sequences, about 6% of them seen just once; the ten biggest clones take up about 5.1%. The sequence was collected from an adult who was a healthcare worker with PCR-confirmed SARS-CoV-2 infection or an uninfected control (not recorded which). The source material was whole blood.

The CDR3 loop is CASSRDRSGANVLTF. The CDR3 bases are TGTGCCAGCAGCAGGGACAGGTCTGGGGCCAACGTCCTGACTTTC. The chain joins TRBV6-5 to TRBJ2-6, with 8 bases fitting TRBD1. The CDR3 is 15 residues long. Germline V CDR1 and CDR2: MNHEY, SVGAGI. The V gene end was trimmed by 6 bases and the J gene end by 1 base; junction bases not matched to a gene: 2.